Presented here are 15 T cell receptor beta chains from one specimen sequenced in a study of post-analysis software for immune sequencing data. Each TCR beta cDNA library carried unique molecular identifiers. TCRdb recomputed calls from the PCR reads with MiXCR, one row per CDR3 protein. The sample includes roughly 650,000 distinct CDR3 sequences, approximately 59% of them seen just once. Study-wide findings and caveats: Compared with controls, patients had more of roughly five TRBV segments, including TRBV5-6, TRBV5-1 and TRBV20-1.

These receptors are not linked to any known antigen. What was sequenced was blood. The receptors derive from a girl aged 2 to 9 with multiple sclerosis.

The rearrangement links TRBV5-1 to TRBJ1-3, with a tentative D call TRBD1 (5 bases). Trimming removed 0 bases at V and 4 bases at J, with 20 bases between. Germline V gene sequence: CDR1 SGHRS, CDR2 YFSETQ. CDR3 length: 18 residues. The CDR3 nucleotides are TGCGCCAGCAGCTTGGCCCCCCTCCAGGCCAAGGGGGGAAACACCATATATTTT. It yields the protein CASSLAPLQAKGGNTIYF.

This chain links TRBV27 with TRBJ2-1; a possible D gene is TRBD1 (6 bases). This CDR3 region has 14 residues. CDR1 MNHEY and CDR2 SMNVEV come from the germline V gene (reference sequence). Trimming took off 9 bases at V and 2 bases at J, with 14 bases between the two ends. For the CDR3, the DNA is TGTGCCAGTAGGGGGTTTCCGGCCTACAATGAGCAGTTCTTC. As protein: CASRGFPAYNEQFF.

V and J are TRBV5-1 and TRBJ2-7; unclear D gene. V was clipped by 2 bases and J by 6 bases, with 6 bases between them. Germline V lookup: CDR1 SGHRS, CDR2 YFSETQ. The CDR3 runs to 11 residues. The chain's CDR3 is CASSFKGEQYF. As DNA, the CDR3 is TGCGCCAGCAGCTTTAAAGGCGAGCAGTACTTC.

This clonotype was observed a handful of times. The chain employs TRBV9 and TRBJ2-1; 10 positions match TRBD2. There are 16 residues in the CDR3. The junction had 4 bases not matched to a gene; V was cut back by 1 base and J by 3 bases. CDR1 and CDR2 (germline): SGDLS, YYNGEE. For the CDR3, the DNA is TGTGCCAGCAGCGTAACTAGCGGGACTATCTACAATGAGCAGTTCTTC. It codes for CASSVTSGTIYNEQFF. Looking up the rest from reference TRBV9 and TRBJ2-1 gives the full variable domain: DSGVTQTPKHLITATGQRVTLRCSPRSGDLSVYWYQQSLDQGLQFLIQYYNGEERAKGNILERFSAQQFPDLHSELNLSSLELGDSALYFCASSVTSGTIYNEQFFGPGTRLTVL.

This chain links TRBV2 with TRBJ2-1; TRBD1 matches 7 bases. The germline CDR1 and CDR2 sequences are SNHLY and FYNNEI. The CDR3 contains 15 residues. V lost 8 bases to trimming and J lost 8 bases; unmatched junction nucleotides: 15. The CDR3 region has the DNA TGTGCCAGCGGAGGTCGGGGACAGAGGGTGGATGAGCAGTTCTTC. Translated, it gives CASGGRGQRVDEQFF.

J is TRBJ1-2 and V is TRBV11-3, with D possibly matching TRBD1 (5 bases). Germline values: CDR1 SGHNT, CDR2 YENEEA. The length of the CDR3 is 12 residues. V was shortened by 6 bases and J by 6 bases, with 11 bases between the two germline ends. The CDR3 region is CASRGRENGYTF. The CDR3 DNA reads TGTGCCAGCAGAGGCAGGGAGAATGGCTACACCTTC.

DNA of the CDR3: TGTGCCAGCAGCGGTACTCCGGGACCCGGGGCCAACGTCCTGACTTTC. It specifies CASSGTPGPGANVLTF. This chain uses TRBV9 with TRBJ2-6, with D perhaps being TRBD1 or TRBD2 (5 bases each). Trimming left V 3 bases short and J 4 bases short, with 14 bases between. Germline values: CDR1 SGDLS, CDR2 YYNGEE. This CDR3 has 16 amino acids.

V is TRBV4-3 and J is TRBJ2-6, with 15 bases matching TRBD2. The CDR3 extends over 20 amino acids. Germline CDR1 and CDR2: LGHNA and YSLEER. The junction had 10 bases not matched to a gene; V was cut back by 4 bases and J by 3 bases. CDR3 sequence (DNA): TGCGCCAGCAGCCGTAGACGGACTAGCGGGGGGGCGAATGGGGCCAACGTCCTGACTTTC. This translates into CASSRRRTSGGANGANVLTF.

This clonotype was seen a handful of times. The chain joins TRBV10-1 to TRBJ2-1; TRBD2 aligns across 13 bases. V shed 2 bases, J shed 10 bases, and the junction held 5 bases outside the gene matches. The CDR3 has 15 amino acids. Germline CDR1 and CDR2: WNHNN and SYGVQD (reference sequence). The CDR3 loop is CASSEKTSGRDEQFF. The CDR3 coding sequence is TGCGCCAGCAGTGAGAAAACTAGCGGGAGGGACGAGCAGTTCTTC.

This clonotype was picked up one time. This chain's CDR3 is CSVGKGDGNTIYF. CDR3 bases: TGCAGCGTTGGGAAGGGAGATGGAAACACCATATATTTT. The gene calls are TRBV29-1 and TRBJ1-3; D unresolved. This CDR3 is 13 amino acids long. CDR1 and CDR2 (germline): SQVTM, ANQGSEA. Deletions cut 4 bases from V and 3 bases from J, with 10 bases between.

This sequence joins TRBV5-1 and TRBJ2-3; 8 nucleotides line up with TRBD1. V lost 4 bases to trimming and J lost 1 base; unmatched junction nucleotides: 2. Germline V gene data show CDR1 as SGHRS and CDR2 as YFSETQ. This CDR3 is 14 amino acids long. The CDR3 loop reads CASSQTGGTDTQYF. The CDR3 DNA follows: TGCGCCAGCAGCCAGACAGGGGGCACAGATACGCAGTATTTT.

The chain carries TRBV5-1 and TRBJ2-3; a weak D match, TRBD2 (6 bases). V shed 2 bases and J shed 0 bases, with 10 bases lying between them. Germline V gene sequence: CDR1 SGHRS, CDR2 YFSETQ. The CDR3 length is 15 residues. CDR3 bases: TGCGCCAGCAGCTTTGACGGGAGAAGCACAGATACGCAGTATTTT. Encoded protein: CASSFDGRSTDTQYF. Looking up the rest from reference TRBV5-1 and TRBJ2-3 gives the full variable domain: KAGVTQTPRYLIKTRGQQVTLSCSPISGHRSVSWYQQTPGQGLQFLFEYFSETQRNKGNFPGRFSGRQFSNSRSEMNVSTLELGDSALYLCASSFDGRSTDTQYFGPGTRLTVL.

The rearrangement uses TRBV6-5 and TRBJ2-2, with TRBD1 matching 8 bases. Looked up from germline, CDR1 is MNHEY and CDR2 is SVGAGI. CDR3 size: 14 residues. J lost 6 bases, V lost 5 bases, and 5 bases had no gene match. The CDR3 DNA sequence: TGTGCCAGCAGTACCCCAGGGGGCCCCGGGGAGCTGTTTTTT. Translating gives CASSTPGGPGELFF.

The chain couples TRBV5-1 to TRBJ2-6; TRBD1 is a possible D gene (6 bases). CDR1 and CDR2 (germline): SGHRS, YFSETQ. Trimming left V 4 bases short and J 0 bases short, with 8 bases between. The CDR3 consists of 15 residues. DNA for the CDR3: TGCGCCAGCAGCCCAGGGGTCTCTGGGGCCAACGTCCTGACTTTC. This translates into CASSPGVSGANVLTF. Combining the CDR3 with reference TRBV5-1 and TRBJ2-6 gives the whole variable domain KAGVTQTPRYLIKTRGQQVTLSCSPISGHRSVSWYQQTPGQGLQFLFEYFSETQRNKGNFPGRFSGRQFSNSRSEMNVSTLELGDSALYLCASSPGVSGANVLTFGAGSRLTVL.

This rearrangement joins TRBV7-9 to TRBJ2-1, with D perhaps matching TRBD2 (6 bases). The CDR3 has 15 residues. Germline V gives CDR1 SEHNR, CDR2 FQNEAQ (reference sequence). The V end was cut by 4 bases, the J end by 8 bases, with 18 bases between. The CDR3 nucleotides read TGTGCCAGCAGCTCCGGGAGCCTTGATGGCGATGAGCAGTTCTTC. Translation gives CASSSGSLDGDEQFF.